This TCR beta chain emerged from a study of cytomegalovirus exposure and HLA in healthy donors. General observations from the study: Cytomegalovirus-associated status was assigned to about 150 TCR beta chains. In an earlier analysis, in around 590 donors, most V segments appeared productive either ~87% or ~30% of the time. Usually a TCR sequence was rare, but some public TCRs were found in many donors.

This clone has a handful of counts. The antigen is undetermined. Additional DNA sequences in this sample encode the identical CDR3. The PCR used 60 Vbeta and 13 Jbeta primers. Per the original data handling: Counted up in a later analysis, unique TCR beta chains came to about 80 million, with about 9.9 million shared. TCRdb keeps only in-frame clones here, not all; method: immunoSEQ multiplex PCR. The V and J calls and the clone size are those of that table, but D and trimming were determined from the DNA. Of about 120,000 clones in the sample, over 65% were seen once. Sequenced: PBMCs. This clonotype was sampled from a woman in her 30s in good health and CMV-seronegative.

CDR3 protein: CASSFLSNQPQHF. CDR3 DNA: TGTGCCAGCAGTTTTCTGTCGAATCAGCCCCAGCATTTT. The chain carries TRBV27 and TRBJ1-5; D is unresolved. Germline CDR1 is MNHEY and CDR2 is SMNVEV (reference sequence). The CDR3 contains 13 residues. The ends were cut back, 3 bases at V and 4 bases at J, with 7 bases in the middle.